The 17 T cell receptor beta chains given below trace back to one sample, sequenced in a study of OX40 agonist ivuxolimab in advanced cancers. Library generation was performed with the immunoSEQ multiplex PCR assay. The table comes from immuneACCESS by way of TCRdb, which keeps in-frame sequences with V and J called. Part of the clones is missing from these tables; in studies checked, under half for an unresolved V gene and the rest for unknown reasons. This sample has about 75,000 clones in its table, and roughly 86% of those were observed once. In total, the top ten clones hold roughly 7.3% of the sample. The sample was CD4+ or CD8+ T cells sorted from blood, taken in a trial of the OX40 agonist ivuxolimab. These receptors originate from an adult with an advanced solid tumor such as melanoma, head and neck, liver or kidney cancer.

The chain carries TRBV6-1 and TRBJ1-4; no firm D call. V shed 8 bases and J shed 8 bases, with 15 bases lying between them. The CDR3 contains 13 residues. CDR1 is MNHNS, CDR2 SASEGT, per germline. This chain's CDR3 is CASLALGVEKLFF. The CDR3 DNA is TGTGCCAGCTTAGCCCTTGGGGTCGAAAAACTGTTTTTT.

This chain uses TRBV30 with TRBJ1-4; no clear D. From germline, CDR1 is GTSNPN and CDR2 SVGIG (reference sequence). Trimming removed 4 bases from V and 5 bases from J, with 5 bases in between. The CDR3 spans 11 residues. Here the CDR3 reads CAWTSNEKLFF. The DNA of the CDR3 is TGTGCCTGGACGTCAAATGAAAAACTGTTTTTT.

This clone was seen only once. V usage is TRBV11-2 and J usage is TRBJ2-7, with D possibly being TRBD1 or TRBD2 (5 bases each). Trimming took 4 bases from V and 3 from J, leaving 16 bases between them. Germline V gene data show CDR1 as SGHAT and CDR2 as FQNNGV. The length of the CDR3 is 15 residues. CDR3 loop: CASSSLVGDYYEQYF. The CDR3 DNA reads TGTGCCAGCAGCTCCCTGGTGGGGGATTACTACGAGCAGTACTTC.

The CDR3 here is CASQGTSGTYEQYF. CDR3 DNA: TGTGCCTCTCAGGGGACTAGCGGGACTTACGAGCAGTACTTC. This sequence joins TRBV10-3 and TRBJ2-7; 13 nucleotides line up with TRBD2. This CDR3 spans 14 amino acids. With V trimmed by 11 bases and J by 4 bases, 8 bases remained unmatched. The germline V gene encodes CDR1 ENHRY and CDR2 SYGVKD.

This chain connects TRBV5-4 to TRBJ2-3; TRBD1 matches at 8 bases. With V trimmed by 2 bases and J by 4 bases, 6 bases remained unmatched. The CDR3 extends over 15 amino acids. Germline V gene lookup returns CDR1 SGHNT and CDR2 YYREEE (reference sequence). The CDR3 DNA reads as TGTGCCAGCAGCTTCAGGGGGCGATTTGCAGATACGCAGTATTTT. This codes for CASSFRGRFADTQYF.

This sequence joins TRBV10-3 and TRBJ1-2; 7 bases fit TRBD1. Germline values: CDR1 ENHRY, CDR2 SYGVKD. Trimming removed 5 bases from V and 1 base from J; junction bases left unmatched: 7. The CDR3 length is 15 residues. The CDR3 loop is CAISRDSLINYGYTF. CDR3 sequence (DNA): TGTGCCATCAGTCGGGACAGCCTTATTAACTATGGCTACACCTTC.

The chain employs TRBV10-2 and TRBJ1-2; no definite D call. This CDR3 has 15 residues. The V and J ends lost 0 bases and 6 bases respectively, with 14 bases between them. Germline CDR1 and CDR2: WSHSY and SAAADI. The CDR3 sequence is CASSESTLIRDGYTF. CDR3 sequence (DNA): TGCGCCAGCAGTGAGTCGACCCTCATCCGTGATGGCTACACCTTC.

V gene TRBV5-1 combines with J gene TRBJ1-5; D is possibly TRBD1 (6 bases). V lost 2 bases and J lost 4, with 7 bases in between. From germline, CDR1 is SGHRS and CDR2 YFSETQ. This CDR3 is built from 13 residues. For the CDR3, the DNA is TGCGCCAGCAGCTTTCAGGGGAATCAGCCCCAGCATTTT. Amino acid sequence: CASSFQGNQPQHF. The full variable domain, its missing parts supplied by reference TRBV5-1 and TRBJ1-5, is KAGVTQTPRYLIKTRGQQVTLSCSPISGHRSVSWYQQTPGQGLQFLFEYFSETQRNKGNFPGRFSGRQFSNSRSEMNVSTLELGDSALYLCASSFQGNQPQHFGDGTRLSIL.

The V and J genes are TRBV6-5 and TRBJ1-1; D gene ambiguous. CDR1 and CDR2 from the germline V gene are MNHEY and SVGAGI. V lost 2 bases, J lost 0 bases, and 1 base lay in between. The CDR3 has 12 amino acids. Here the CDR3 reads CASSYVNTEAFF. The CDR3 coding sequence is TGTGCCAGCAGTTACGTGAACACTGAAGCTTTCTTT.

The chain employs TRBV6-5 and TRBJ2-2; D not certain. The germline V and J ends were trimmed by 5 bases and 7 bases, with 14 bases remaining between them. Germline assignment: CDR1 MNHEY and CDR2 SVGAGI. The CDR3 is made up of 14 amino acids. CDR3 nucleotide sequence: TGTGCCAGCAGTCCTCTGATTTCGAGCGGGGAGCTGTTTTTT. Its translation: CASSPLISSGELFF.

This clone turned up a few times. The chain is built from TRBV27 and TRBJ1-5; D possibly corresponds to TRBD1 (6 bases). The V end lost 5 bases, the J end lost 2 bases, and 10 bases lay between the germline ends. Germline assignment: CDR1 MNHEY and CDR2 SMNVEV (reference sequence). This CDR3 contains 14 residues. As DNA, the CDR3 is TGTGCCAGCAGTCTAAGGGGGGGCAATCAGCCCCAGCATTTT. Its translation: CASSLRGGNQPQHF.

The CDR3 DNA reads as TGTGCCATCAGTGTCGGGCTAGCGGGGCCCTACGAGCAGTACTTC. Protein: CAISVGLAGPYEQYF. The chain joins TRBV10-3 to TRBJ2-7; 9 bases match TRBD2. Germline lookup yields CDR1 ENHRY and CDR2 SYGVKD. V was clipped by 4 bases and J by 2 bases; unmatched bases: 6. There are 15 residues in the CDR3.

The V gene is TRBV27, the J gene TRBJ2-7; TRBD1 matches 7 bases. This CDR3 is 15 amino acids long. V was clipped by 5 bases and J by 2 bases; unmatched bases: 9. From germline, CDR1 is MNHEY and CDR2 SMNVEV (reference sequence). CDR3 sequence: CASSGEGQVPYEQYF. CDR3 nucleotide sequence: TGTGCCAGCAGTGGGGAAGGACAGGTACCCTACGAGCAGTACTTC.

The V and J genes are TRBV7-8 and TRBJ2-5; 7 bases are shared with TRBD2. The CDR3 sequence is 14 residues long. Germline V gene sequence: CDR1 SGHVS, CDR2 FQNEAQ. Trimming at V came to 4 bases and at J to 5 bases, leaving 7 bases not matched to a gene. The CDR3 region has the DNA TGTGCCAGCAGCTACCCGGGACTATTTGAGACCCAGTACTTC. It specifies CASSYPGLFETQYF. Filled out from reference TRBV7-8 and TRBJ2-5, the complete variable domain reads GAGVSQSPRYKVAKRGQDVALRCDPISGHVSLFWYQQALGQGPEFLTYFQNEAQLDKSGLPSDRFFAERPEGSVSTLKIQRTQQEDSAVYLCASSYPGLFETQYFGPGTRLLVL.

V gene TRBV2 combines with J gene TRBJ1-3; D ambiguous. Germline CDR1 SNHLY, CDR2 FYNNEI. This CDR3 spans 13 amino acids. Trimming shortened V by 8 bases and J by 2 bases, and 10 bases separated the two germline ends. CDR3 in DNA: TGTGCCAGCTCAGGACCGCCTGGAAACACCATATATTTT. Protein sequence: CASSGPPGNTIYF. Full variable domain (rest looked up from reference TRBV2 and TRBJ1-3): EPEVTQTPSHQVTQMGQEVILRCVPISNHLYFYWYRQILGQKVEFLVSFYNNEISEKSEIFDDQFSVERPDGSNFTLKIRSTKLEDSAMYFCASSGPPGNTIYFGEGSWLTVV.

Worth noting for this clone: An end of the junction differs from the germline gene, which may be a read error. J is TRBJ1-2 and V is TRBV7-8, with D maybe TRBD1 (5 bases). Per germline, CDR1 SGHVS and CDR2 FQNEAQ. The CDR3 has 12 residues. The CDR3 here is CASSLARGGIYF. The DNA for the CDR3 is TGTGCCAGCAGCTTAGCGAGGGGTGGGATTTATTTC.

The chain combines TRBV11-2 with TRBJ2-4, with no clear D. Germline CDR1 and CDR2: SGHAT and FQNNGV. Trimming stripped 5 bases from V and 0 bases from J, with 14 bases between. The CDR3 has 16 residues. CDR3 nucleotide sequence: TGTGCCAGCAGCGTGGCCTTATCGGGAGCCAAAAACATTCAGTACTTC. This sequence encodes CASSVALSGAKNIQYF.